This TCR beta chain was sequenced for a study of multiple sclerosis patients with progressive multifocal leukoencephalopathy. On this clone: Its target is unknown.

Points from the study as a whole: No common TRBV or TRBJ usage or pairing appeared at PML.

Specified time point: less than 15 months of natalizumab therapy. The CDR3 covers 12 residues. V dropped 6 bases and J dropped 3 bases, with 5 bases sitting between them. CDR1 and CDR2 (germline): LNHDA, SQIVND (reference sequence). Synthetic inline TR CDR3 controls covering all V-J pairings were spiked into each PCR. TCRdb's copy holds only in-frame clones and misses some; the assay was immunoSEQ multiplex PCR. Among about 28,000 clones, nearly 90% were seen once, and the ten largest hold about 1.3%. The genes are TRBV19 and TRBJ2-2; no definite D call. Sample: PBMCs, taken from a patient treated with natalizumab. The TCR sequence derives from a human donor with multiple sclerosis. CDR3 loop: CASRKDTGELFF. DNA for the CDR3: TGTGCCAGTAGAAAGGACACCGGGGAGCTGTTTTTT.